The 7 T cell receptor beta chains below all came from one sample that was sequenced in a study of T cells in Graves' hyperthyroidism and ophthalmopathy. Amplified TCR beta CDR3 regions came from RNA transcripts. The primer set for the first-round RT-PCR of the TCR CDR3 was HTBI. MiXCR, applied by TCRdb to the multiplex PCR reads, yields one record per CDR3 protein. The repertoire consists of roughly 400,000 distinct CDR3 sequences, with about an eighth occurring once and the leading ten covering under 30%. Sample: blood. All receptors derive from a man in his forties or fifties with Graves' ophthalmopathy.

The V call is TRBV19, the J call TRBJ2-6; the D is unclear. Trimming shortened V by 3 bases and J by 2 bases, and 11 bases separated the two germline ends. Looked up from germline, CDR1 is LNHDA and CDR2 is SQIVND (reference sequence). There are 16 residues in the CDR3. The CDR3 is CASSIEPMAGANVLTF. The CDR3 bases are TGTGCCAGTAGTATTGAGCCCATGGCTGGGGCCAACGTCCTGACTTTC.

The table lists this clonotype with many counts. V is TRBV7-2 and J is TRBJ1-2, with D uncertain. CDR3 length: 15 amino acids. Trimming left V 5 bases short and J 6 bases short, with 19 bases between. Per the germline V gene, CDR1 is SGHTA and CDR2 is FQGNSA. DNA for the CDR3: TGTGCCAGCAGCGAAACGGGCCCCCAATACGATGGCTACACCTTC. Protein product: CASSETGPQYDGYTF. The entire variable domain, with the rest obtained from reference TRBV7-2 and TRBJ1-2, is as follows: GAGVSQSPSNKVTEKGKDVELRCDPISGHTALYWYRQSLGQGLEFLIYFQGNSAPDKSGLPSDRFSAERTGGSVSTLTIQRTQQEDSAVYLCASSETGPQYDGYTFGSGTRLTVV.

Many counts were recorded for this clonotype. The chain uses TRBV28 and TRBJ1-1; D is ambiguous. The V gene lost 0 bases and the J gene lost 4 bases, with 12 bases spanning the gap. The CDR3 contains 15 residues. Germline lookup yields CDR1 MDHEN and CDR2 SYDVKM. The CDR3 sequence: CASSLWEGGSTEAFF. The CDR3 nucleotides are TGTGCCAGCAGTTTATGGGAGGGTGGCAGCACTGAAGCTTTCTTT.

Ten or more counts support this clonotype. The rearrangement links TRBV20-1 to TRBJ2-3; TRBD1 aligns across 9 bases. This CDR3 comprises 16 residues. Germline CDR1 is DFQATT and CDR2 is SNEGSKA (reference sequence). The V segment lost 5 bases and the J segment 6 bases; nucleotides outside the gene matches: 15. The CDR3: CSAAKPGTGLGDTQYF. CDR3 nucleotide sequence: TGCAGTGCTGCGAAGCCCGGGACAGGGCTCGGGGATACGCAGTATTTT.

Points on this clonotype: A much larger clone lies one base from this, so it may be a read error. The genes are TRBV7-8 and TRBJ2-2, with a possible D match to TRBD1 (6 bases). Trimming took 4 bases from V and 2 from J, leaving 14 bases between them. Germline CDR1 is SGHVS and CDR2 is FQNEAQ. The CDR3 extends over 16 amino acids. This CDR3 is CASSSPRGQNTGELFF. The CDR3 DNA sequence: TGTGCCAGCAGCTCCCCAAGGGGACAAAACACCGGGGAGCTGTTTTTT.

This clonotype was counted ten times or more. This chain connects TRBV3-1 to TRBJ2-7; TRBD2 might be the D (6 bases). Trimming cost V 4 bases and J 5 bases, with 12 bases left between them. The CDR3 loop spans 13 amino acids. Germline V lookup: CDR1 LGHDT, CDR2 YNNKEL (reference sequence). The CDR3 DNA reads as TGTGCCAGCAGCCCTACGGGGGTCGACGAGCAGTACTTC. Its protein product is CASSPTGVDEQYF.

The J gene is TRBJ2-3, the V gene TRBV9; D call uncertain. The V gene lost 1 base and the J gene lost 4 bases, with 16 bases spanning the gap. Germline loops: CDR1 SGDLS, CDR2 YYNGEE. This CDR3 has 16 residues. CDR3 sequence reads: CASSVLSSVEADTQYF. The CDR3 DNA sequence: TGTGCCAGCAGCGTACTCAGTTCGGTTGAGGCAGATACGCAGTATTTT.